The 32 T cell receptor beta chains below all came from one sample that was sequenced in a study of blood T cell repertoires in COVID-19. Clones were sequenced by immunoSEQ multiplex PCR, and TCRdb holds only the in-frame ones, with some missing. The repertoire holds about 200,000 clones, with about 81% as singletons. Material: peripheral blood. The receptors here all came from a woman of 80 years or more with COVID-19, enrolled during active disease.

The genes are TRBV27 and TRBJ1-1; TRBD1 aligns across 11 bases. The CDR3 extends over 16 amino acids. Germline CDR1 reads MNHEY; CDR2 reads SMNVEV (reference sequence). The junction had 10 bases not matched to a gene; V was cut back by 6 bases and J by 4 bases. The CDR3: CASSRYTGTGGTEAFF. Written as DNA, the CDR3 is TGTGCCAGCAGCCGATACACCGGGACAGGGGGCACTGAAGCTTTCTTT.

A remark on this clone: Additional DNA sequences in this sample encode the identical CDR3. This rearrangement joins TRBV6-5 to TRBJ1-2; D call uncertain. The germline CDR1 and CDR2 sequences are MNHEY and SVGAGI. This CDR3 is built from 13 residues. V lost 2 bases and J 0 bases, leaving 4 bases between the germline ends. The CDR3 sequence is CASSYDSNYGYTF. As DNA, the CDR3 is TGTGCCAGCAGTTACGACTCTAACTATGGCTACACCTTC.

This clone has a handful of counts. The genes are TRBV11-2 and TRBJ1-1, with D possibly matching TRBD1 (5 bases). The CDR3 totals 15 residues. Trimming shortened V by 4 bases and J by 1 base, and 13 bases separated the two germline ends. Germline CDR1 reads SGHAT; CDR2 reads FQNNGV. This CDR3 reads CASSYGGNPNTEAFF. The DNA of the CDR3 is TGTGCCAGCAGCTATGGGGGGAACCCGAACACTGAAGCTTTCTTT. Based on the CDR3 plus reference TRBV11-2 and TRBJ1-1, the full variable domain is EAGVAQSPRYKIIEKRQSVAFWCNPISGHATLYWYQQILGQGPKLLIQFQNNGVVDDSQLPKDRFSAERLKGVDSTLKIQPAKLEDSAVYLCASSYGGNPNTEAFFGQGTRLTVV.

The chain carries TRBV28 and TRBJ2-7; 15 bases line up with TRBD2. The CDR3 contains 15 residues. Germline V gene data show CDR1 as MDHEN and CDR2 as SYDVKM. Trimming cost V 5 bases and J 5 bases; bases outside gene matches: 4. In nucleotides, the CDR3 is TGTGCCAGCAGTCGGACTAGCGGGAGGGTCCACGAGCAGTACTTC. This codes for CASSRTSGRVHEQYF.

The chain employs TRBV7-9 and TRBJ2-7; D possibly corresponds to TRBD2 (5 bases). This CDR3 spans 15 amino acids. Trimming cost V 2 bases and J 0 bases, with 11 bases left between them. Germline V lookup: CDR1 SEHNR, CDR2 FQNEAQ (reference sequence). The CDR3 region is CASSLMDSSSYEQYF. The CDR3, as DNA: TGTGCCAGCAGCTTAATGGACTCTAGCTCCTACGAGCAGTACTTC.

This clone was found once. The rearrangement uses TRBV6-5 and TRBJ1-1; D is uncertain. Germline assignment: CDR1 MNHEY and CDR2 SVGAGI. Deletions cut 4 bases from V and 1 base from J, with 13 bases between. The CDR3 loop spans 15 amino acids. In nucleotides, the CDR3 is TGTGCCAGCAGTTCCGGTGGAGCGTCGAACACTGAAGCTTTCTTT. This sequence encodes CASSSGGASNTEAFF.

CDR3 DNA: TGTGCCAGCAGGCTCCGGGACTACACAGATACGCAGTATTTT. This codes for CASRLRDYTDTQYF. The chain uses TRBV14 and TRBJ2-3; 7 bases agree with TRBD2. Germline CDR1 SGHDN, CDR2 FVKESK. Trimming cost V 6 bases and J 2 bases; bases outside gene matches: 5. The length of the CDR3 is 14 residues. The full variable domain, with the rest looked up from reference TRBV14 and TRBJ2-3, is EAGVTQFPSHSVIEKGQTVTLRCDPISGHDNLYWYRRVMGKEIKFLLHFVKESKQDESGMPNNRFLAERTGGTYSTLKVQPAELEDSGVYFCASRLRDYTDTQYFGPGTRLTVL.

The chain carries TRBV2 and TRBJ2-7, with a weak D call TRBD2 (5 bases). The V and J ends lost 6 bases and 0 bases respectively, with 9 bases between them. The V gene's germline CDR1 is SNHLY and CDR2 FYNNEI. This CDR3 region has 13 residues. The CDR3 reads CASSSGPSYEQYF. The CDR3 region has the DNA TGTGCCAGCAGCAGCGGACCCTCCTACGAGCAGTACTTC.

This chain uses TRBV5-1 with TRBJ1-2; D uncertain. The CDR3 sequence is 16 residues long. The germline V gene encodes CDR1 SGHRS and CDR2 YFSETQ. V dropped 1 base and J dropped 3 bases, with 16 bases sitting between them. CDR3 loop: CASSLLIGGLDYGYTF. CDR3 nucleotide sequence: TGCGCCAGCAGCTTGCTCATTGGAGGGTTAGACTATGGCTACACCTTC.

The chain uses TRBV11-2 and TRBJ2-7; 12 bases are shared with TRBD2. The V gene's germline CDR1 is SGHAT and CDR2 FQNNGV. V was clipped by 5 bases and J by 0 bases; unmatched bases: 2. This CDR3 is built from 15 residues. DNA for the CDR3: TGTGCCAGCAGCCTGACTAGCGGGAGCTCCTACGAGCAGTACTTC. Its protein is CASSLTSGSSYEQYF.

This clone has a handful of counts. The V and J genes are TRBV3-1 (or the pseudogene TRBV3-2) and TRBJ1-2, with D hard to call. The V end lost 4 bases, the J end lost 0 bases, and 6 bases lay between the germline ends. The CDR3 has 13 amino acids. The germline gives CDR1 LGHDT, CDR2 YNNKEL (reference sequence). This CDR3 is CASSPSSNYGYTF. CDR3 in DNA: TGTGCCAGCAGCCCCTCCTCTAACTATGGCTACACCTTC.

This clone was recorded a few times. Other DNA sequences in the sample encode the same CDR3. The CDR3 reads CASSSTGATNEKLFF. The CDR3 DNA reads TGCGCCAGCAGCTCTACAGGGGCAACTAATGAAAAACTGTTTTTT. The chain links TRBV5-1 to TRBJ1-4, with 7 positions matching TRBD1. Germline CDR1 reads SGHRS; CDR2 reads YFSETQ. This CDR3 has 15 amino acids. The ends lost 3 bases at V and 0 bases at J; junction bases unmatched: 2.

In this sample, this clone turned up a few times. The chain joins TRBV27 to TRBJ1-2; perhaps TRBD1 as D (6 bases). The CDR3 extends over 13 amino acids. Germline assignment: CDR1 MNHEY and CDR2 SMNVEV (reference sequence). V was cut by 7 bases and J by 5 bases, with 14 bases left in between. The CDR3 sequence is CASKNRAGYGYTF. CDR3 in DNA: TGTGCCAGCAAAAACAGGGCCGGGTATGGCTACACCTTC.

This clone turned up a few times. The rearrangement uses TRBV7-9 and TRBJ1-2; possibly TRBD1 for D (6 bases). Germline assignment: CDR1 SEHNR and CDR2 FQNEAQ (reference sequence). The CDR3 contains 14 residues. V was shortened by 4 bases and J by 2 bases, with 11 bases between the two germline ends. CDR3 sequence: CASSSQGGNYGYTF. CDR3 nucleotides: TGTGCCAGCAGCTCACAGGGAGGGAACTATGGCTACACCTTC.

This chain joins TRBV5-1 and TRBJ2-7; a weak D match, TRBD1 (5 bases). The V gene's germline CDR1 is SGHRS and CDR2 YFSETQ. The CDR3 is made up of 17 amino acids. V was trimmed by 4 bases and J by 1 base, leaving 21 bases between them. CDR3 in DNA: TGCGCCAGCAGCCCCCGGGCAGGGATGGTGGGATCCTACGAGCAGTACTTC. Its translation is CASSPRAGMVGSYEQYF. Drawing the rest from reference TRBV5-1 and TRBJ2-7, the complete variable domain is KAGVTQTPRYLIKTRGQQVTLSCSPISGHRSVSWYQQTPGQGLQFLFEYFSETQRNKGNFPGRFSGRQFSNSRSEMNVSTLELGDSALYLCASSPRAGMVGSYEQYFGPGTRLTVT.

The chain carries TRBV11-2 and TRBJ2-1; D is unclear. Trimming removed 0 bases at V and 1 base at J, with 13 bases between. This CDR3 has 17 amino acids. The germline gives CDR1 SGHAT, CDR2 FQNNGV. The CDR3 region has the DNA TGTGCCAGCAGCTTAGAGCGACTCGGTCGGTCCTACAATGAGCAGTTCTTC. Translated, it gives CASSLERLGRSYNEQFF.

The V gene is TRBV2, the J gene TRBJ1-1, with a tentative D call TRBD1 (6 bases). With 6 bases removed from V and 2 bases from J, the gap between germline ends came to 16 bases. This CDR3 comprises 15 residues. Germline CDR1 is SNHLY and CDR2 is FYNNEI. In DNA, the CDR3 is TGTGCCAGCAGGGAGGGGGGGAAAGGCAACACTGAAGCTTTCTTT. Amino acids: CASREGGKGNTEAFF.

This chain joins TRBV30 and TRBJ1-2, with 8 positions matching TRBD1. J was trimmed by 3 bases and V by 4 bases; bases with no gene match: 13. The CDR3 runs 16 residues. CDR1 is GTSNPN, CDR2 SVGIG, per germline (reference sequence). CDR3 sequence reads: CAWTPATGVFYYGYTF. The CDR3 region has the DNA TGTGCCTGGACCCCAGCGACAGGGGTCTTTTACTATGGCTACACCTTC.

J is TRBJ1-5 and V is TRBV6-1, with D tentatively TRBD1 (6 bases). Germline CDR1 MNHNS, CDR2 SASEGT. V lost 2 bases and J 4 bases, leaving 6 bases between the germline ends. CDR3 length: 13 residues. CDR3 region: CASSERGNQPQHF. The CDR3 nucleotides read TGTGCCAGCAGTGAAAGGGGGAATCAGCCCCAGCATTTT.

The J gene is TRBJ2-2, the V gene TRBV6-2 or TRBV6-3; D is possibly TRBD1 (6 bases). This CDR3 spans 18 amino acids. The germline CDR1 and CDR2 sequences are MNHEY and SVGEGT. Trimming cost V 0 bases and J 4 bases, with 18 bases left between them. The CDR3, as DNA: TGTGCCAGCAGTTACTCGGGGGCGAGGGGCGAGGGCACCGGGGAGCTGTTTTTT. It yields the protein CASSYSGARGEGTGELFF.

The chain uses TRBV7-3 and TRBJ2-6; a weak D match, TRBD1 (6 bases). This CDR3 is 16 amino acids long. V was trimmed by 4 bases and J by 1 base, leaving 11 bases between them. In germline, CDR1 is SGHTA, CDR2 FQGTGA. The CDR3 is CASSYTGISGANVLTF. The CDR3 region has the DNA TGTGCCAGCAGCTATACAGGGATTTCTGGGGCCAACGTCCTGACTTTC.

CDR3 coding DNA: TGTGCCTGGAGTGTCAAGGGGTTGTTCTATGGCTACACCTTC. Translated: CAWSVKGLFYGYTF. The chain uses TRBV30 and TRBJ1-2, with D perhaps matching TRBD1 (5 bases). Germline CDR1 GTSNPN, CDR2 SVGIG (reference sequence). The CDR3 has 14 residues. V lost 0 bases to trimming and J lost 4 bases, with 12 bases between them.

The chain carries TRBV6-1 and TRBJ1-5; 7 bases line up with TRBD1. The germline CDR1 and CDR2 sequences are MNHNS and SASEGT. This CDR3 contains 15 residues. V lost 1 base, J lost 3 bases, and 3 bases stayed unmatched. The CDR3 spells CASSEVGQYNQPQHF. The DNA of the CDR3 is TGTGCCAGCAGTGAAGTGGGACAGTACAATCAGCCCCAGCATTTT.

This clone was observed a few times. This sequence joins TRBV30 and TRBJ1-4; maybe TRBD1 (5 bases). The germline V gene encodes CDR1 GTSNPN and CDR2 SVGIG (reference sequence). The CDR3 loop spans 14 amino acids. V lost 5 bases to trimming and J lost 0 bases, with 10 bases between them. Written as DNA, the CDR3 is TGTGCCTGGGAGGGGCAGACAACTAATGAAAAACTGTTTTTT. It translates to CAWEGQTTNEKLFF.

This clone was picked up a small number of times. The chain combines TRBV25-1 with TRBJ2-6, with 7 bases that match TRBD1. The germline V gene encodes CDR1 MGHDK and CDR2 SYGVNS. CDR3 length: 17 amino acids. J was trimmed by 0 bases and V by 3 bases; bases with no gene match: 5. CDR3 sequence (DNA): TGTGCCAGCAGTGACGGGGACAGAGACTCTGGGGCCAACGTCCTGACTTTC. This encodes CASSDGDRDSGANVLTF.

The J gene is TRBJ2-1, the V gene TRBV24-1; 7 bases map to TRBD2. This CDR3 is built from 16 residues. J gave up 7 bases and V 0 bases, and 8 bases lay outside the gene matches. Germline V CDR1 and CDR2: KGHDR, SFDVKD. The CDR3 region has the DNA TGTGCCACCAGTGATTTGCAAGGCCTAGCGGTTAATGAGCAGTTCTTC. It translates to CATSDLQGLAVNEQFF.

The chain has TRBV5-4 and TRBJ2-4; 9 bases match TRBD1. This CDR3 contains 15 residues. Per the germline V gene, CDR1 is SGHNT and CDR2 is YYREEE (reference sequence). V lost 4 bases and J lost 1; bases outside the gene matches: 3. CDR3 sequence: CASSVGQGAKNIQYF. The CDR3 DNA follows: TGTGCCAGCAGCGTTGGACAGGGGGCCAAAAACATTCAGTACTTC.

About this clone: A read error may produce the germline difference seen at one junction end. This rearrangement joins TRBV5-1 to TRBJ1-2; TRBD1 is a possible D gene (6 bases). CDR3 size: 15 residues. Germline V gene sequence: CDR1 SGHRS, CDR2 YFSETQ. The CDR3 is CASSLVSGVVDGYTF. The CDR3 DNA sequence: TGCGCCAGCAGTTTGGTATCAGGGGTTGTGGACGGCTACACCTTC.

The V and J genes are TRBV18 and TRBJ2-7, with TRBD2 identical over 9 bases. The CDR3 sequence is 14 residues long. CDR1 is KGHSH and CDR2 is LQKENI in the germline V gene. Trimming at V came to 4 bases and at J to 3 bases, leaving 4 bases not matched to a gene. CDR3 loop: CASSQAGGSYEQYF. CDR3 in DNA: TGTGCCAGCTCACAAGCGGGGGGTAGCTACGAGCAGTACTTC.

This sequence joins TRBV2 and TRBJ1-2; D is possibly TRBD1 (5 bases). Per the germline V gene, CDR1 is SNHLY and CDR2 is FYNNEI. The V end lost 7 bases, the J end lost 7 bases, and 22 bases lay between the germline ends. The length of the CDR3 is 15 residues. The CDR3 is CASTWETPIRGGYTF. The CDR3 DNA sequence: TGTGCCAGCACTTGGGAAACCCCCATTAGGGGTGGCTACACCTTC.

V is TRBV9 and J is TRBJ1-1, with D uncertain. Germline lookup yields CDR1 SGDLS and CDR2 YYNGEE. The CDR3 contains 13 residues. V was pared by 0 bases and J by 2 bases, with 5 bases between. In DNA, the CDR3 is TGTGCCAGCAGCGTAGTTATAAACACTGAAGCTTTCTTT. Its translation: CASSVVINTEAFF.

The CDR3 DNA reads as TGTGCCTGGAGTTTTAGCCAGTATGGCTACACCTTC. Its translation is CAWSFSQYGYTF. The chain employs TRBV30 and TRBJ1-2; no reliable D call. The CDR3 covers 12 residues. The V gene's germline CDR1 is GTSNPN and CDR2 SVGIG (reference sequence). The V gene lost 2 bases and the J gene lost 5 bases, with 9 bases spanning the gap.